The rows below give T cell receptor beta chains drawn from one sample of a study of pediatric ulcerative colitis. Using immunoSEQ multiplex PCR, the repertoire was profiled, and TCRdb retains in-frame clones only, with some absent. The data show some 10,000 clones, 75% to 90% seen once. The sample was blood. The receptors were sampled from a girl under 18 with moderate ulcerative colitis. Both conserved end residues are part of each CDR3. The order of the fields is J gene, V gene, clone size, D gene, CDR3 protein, CDR3 DNA. D genes are given only for firm matches. Size is stated for part of the rows, as once, few or many counts, or as a class when the clone is expanded.

>TRBJ1-1|TRBV5-5|NA|NA
CASSPRGGGPTGTEAFF
TGTGCCAGCAGCCCCCGAGGTGGGGGGCCGACGGGGACTGAAGCTTTCTTT
>TRBJ1-2|TRBV25-1|NA|NA
CASSEYNRVLYTF
TGTGCCAGCAGTGAATATAACAGGGTACTCTACACCTTC
>TRBJ2-7|TRBV28|NA|TRBD2
CASSLETSGGSYEQYF
TGTGCCAGCAGTTTAGAGACTAGCGGAGGATCCTACGAGCAGTACTTC
>TRBJ1-1|TRBV7-9|NA|NA
CASSLPFQGWTEAFF
TGTGCCAGCAGCTTACCGTTTCAGGGGTGGACTGAAGCTTTCTTT
>TRBJ1-3|TRBV18|NA|TRBD1
CASSTTGDTIYF
TGTGCCAGCTCAACCACAGGGGACACCATATATTTT
>TRBJ2-7|TRBV28|NA|TRBD2
CASTLGLAGDPFDYEQYF
TGTGCCAGCACCTTAGGACTAGCGGGAGATCCGTTCGACTACGAGCAGTACTTC
>TRBJ2-1|TRBV7-3|NA|TRBD2
CASSLTTGGPLDEQFF
TGTGCCAGCAGCTTAACTACGGGAGGGCCCTTGGATGAGCAGTTCTTC
>TRBJ2-7|TRBV6-5|once|TRBD2
CASSWGLAGGPYEQYF
TGTGCCAGCAGTTGGGGACTAGCGGGAGGACCCTACGAGCAGTACTTC
>TRBJ2-2|TRBV14|NA|NA
CASSQDDSANTGELFF
TGTGCCAGCAGCCAAGACGACAGCGCGAACACCGGGGAGCTGTTTTTT
>TRBJ2-5|TRBV6-1|NA|TRBD2
CASCCGGASGETQYF
TGTGCCAGCTGCTGCGGGGGGGCGAGTGGAGAGACCCAGTACTTC
>TRBJ1-1|TRBV28|NA|NA
CASSYTTLRQADTEAFF
TGTGCCAGCAGCTACACGACCTTGAGACAGGCAGACACTGAAGCTTTCTTT
>TRBJ1-1|TRBV7-9|NA|NA
CASSLGLGSRMSNTEAFF
TGTGCCAGCAGCTTAGGATTGGGCTCTCGGATGTCGAACACTGAAGCTTTCTTT
>TRBJ1-1|TRBV6-5|NA|NA
CASSYTDGNTEAFF
TGTGCCAGCAGTTACACAGACGGGAACACTGAAGCTTTCTTT
>TRBJ1-5|TRBV11-1|NA|NA
CASSSSSNQPQHF
TGTGCCAGCAGCTCCTCTAGCAATCAGCCCCAGCATTTT
>TRBJ2-3|TRBV6-4|NA|TRBD1
CASSGQGRRPDTQYF
TGTGCCAGCAGTGGACAGGGGAGGCGCCCAGATACGCAGTATTTT
>TRBJ2-5|TRBV7-9|NA|NA
CASTLGGSRETQYF
TGTGCCAGCACCCTCGGCGGGTCACGGGAGACCCAGTACTTC
>TRBJ1-1|TRBV29-1|NA|TRBD1
CSVTTGQYTEAFF
TGCAGCGTGACTACGGGACAGTACACTGAAGCTTTCTTT
>TRBJ2-1|TRBV30|once|NA
CAWSVGAGIEQFF
TGTGCCTGGAGTGTGGGGGCGGGGATAGAGCAGTTCTTC
>TRBJ2-6|TRBV15|NA|TRBD1
CATSRDRGPGANVLTF
TGTGCCACCAGCAGAGACAGGGGGCCCGGGGCCAACGTCCTGACTTTC
>TRBJ1-3|TRBV4-1|NA|TRBD1
CASSQTGVGNTIYF
TGCGCCAGCAGCCAGACAGGGGTTGGAAACACCATATATTTT